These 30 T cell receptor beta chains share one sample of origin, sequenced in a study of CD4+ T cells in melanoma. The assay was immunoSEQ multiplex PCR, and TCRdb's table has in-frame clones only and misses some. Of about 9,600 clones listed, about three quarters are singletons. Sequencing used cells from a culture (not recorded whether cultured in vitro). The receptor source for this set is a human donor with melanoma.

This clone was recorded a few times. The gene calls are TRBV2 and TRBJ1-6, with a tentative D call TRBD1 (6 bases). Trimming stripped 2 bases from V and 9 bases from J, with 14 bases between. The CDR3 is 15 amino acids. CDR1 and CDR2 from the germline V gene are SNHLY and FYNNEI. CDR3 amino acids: CASSELRGGGSPLHF. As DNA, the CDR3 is TGTGCCAGCAGTGAATTAAGGGGGGGTGGTTCACCCCTCCACTTT.

CDR3: CASSPVFSYEQYF. CDR3 DNA sequence: TGTGCCAGCTCTCCCGTTTTTTCCTACGAGCAGTACTTC. The chain is built from TRBV7-8 and TRBJ2-7; D is unclear. CDR3 length equals 13 residues. The V end lost 8 bases, the J end lost 1 base, and 12 bases lay between the germline ends. CDR1 SGHVS and CDR2 FQNEAQ come from the germline V gene.

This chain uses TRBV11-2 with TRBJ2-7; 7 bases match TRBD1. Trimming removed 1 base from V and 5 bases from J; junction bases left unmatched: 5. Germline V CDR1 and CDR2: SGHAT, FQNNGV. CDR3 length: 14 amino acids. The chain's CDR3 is CASSLGTTGDEQYF. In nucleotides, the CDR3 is TGTGCCAGCAGCTTAGGGACAACAGGGGACGAGCAGTACTTC.

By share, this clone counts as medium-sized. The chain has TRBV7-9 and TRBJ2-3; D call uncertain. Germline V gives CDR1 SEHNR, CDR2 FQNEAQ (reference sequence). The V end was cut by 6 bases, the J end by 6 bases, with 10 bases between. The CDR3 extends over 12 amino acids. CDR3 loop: CASRIGSDTQYF. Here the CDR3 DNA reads TGTGCCAGCAGAATAGGTTCCGATACGCAGTATTTT.

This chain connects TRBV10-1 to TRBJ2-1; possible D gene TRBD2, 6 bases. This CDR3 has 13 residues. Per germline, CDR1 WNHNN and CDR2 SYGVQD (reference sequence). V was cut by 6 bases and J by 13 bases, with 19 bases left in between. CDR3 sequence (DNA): TGCGCCAGCAGGGTTAACGCGGGGTTTCCCCAGTTCTTC. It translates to CASRVNAGFPQFF.

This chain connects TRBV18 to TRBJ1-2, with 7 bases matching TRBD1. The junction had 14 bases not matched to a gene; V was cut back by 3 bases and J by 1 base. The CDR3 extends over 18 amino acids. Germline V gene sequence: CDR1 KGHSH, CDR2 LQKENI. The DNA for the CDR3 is TGTGCCAGCTCACCGACCTCGGGAGGGGGCTCGGTTAACTATGGCTACACCTTC. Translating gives CASSPTSGGGSVNYGYTF.

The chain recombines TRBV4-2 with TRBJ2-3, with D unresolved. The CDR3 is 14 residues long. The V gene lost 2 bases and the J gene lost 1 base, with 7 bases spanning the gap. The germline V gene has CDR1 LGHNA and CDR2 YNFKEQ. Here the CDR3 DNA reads TGTGCCAGCAGCCAACGGTTGGGCACAGATACGCAGTATTTT. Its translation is CASSQRLGTDTQYF.

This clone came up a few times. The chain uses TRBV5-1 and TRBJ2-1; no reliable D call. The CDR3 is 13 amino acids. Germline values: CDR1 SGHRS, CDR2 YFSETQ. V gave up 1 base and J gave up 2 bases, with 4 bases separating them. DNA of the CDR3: TGCGCCAGCAGCTTGACGACCTACAATGAGCAGTTCTTC. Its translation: CASSLTTYNEQFF.

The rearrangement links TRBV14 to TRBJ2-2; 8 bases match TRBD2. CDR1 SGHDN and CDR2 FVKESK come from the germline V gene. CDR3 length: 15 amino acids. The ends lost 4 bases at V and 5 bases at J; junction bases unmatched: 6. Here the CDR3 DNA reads TGTGCCAGCAGCCCCAGGGTAGCGGGGACCGGGGAGCTGTTTTTT. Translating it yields CASSPRVAGTGELFF.

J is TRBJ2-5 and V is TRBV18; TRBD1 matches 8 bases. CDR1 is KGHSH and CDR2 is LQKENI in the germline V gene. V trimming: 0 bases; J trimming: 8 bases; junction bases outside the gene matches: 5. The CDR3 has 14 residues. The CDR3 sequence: CASSPPTTGETQYF. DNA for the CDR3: TGTGCCAGCTCACCACCTACGACAGGGGAAACCCAGTACTTC.

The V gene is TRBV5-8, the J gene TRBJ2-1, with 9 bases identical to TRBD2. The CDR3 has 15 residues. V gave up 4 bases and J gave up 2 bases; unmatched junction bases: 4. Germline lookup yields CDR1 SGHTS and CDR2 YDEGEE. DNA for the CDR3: TGTGCCAGCAGCGGGCGGGGGGGCGCCTACAATGAGCAGTTCTTC. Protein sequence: CASSGRGGAYNEQFF.

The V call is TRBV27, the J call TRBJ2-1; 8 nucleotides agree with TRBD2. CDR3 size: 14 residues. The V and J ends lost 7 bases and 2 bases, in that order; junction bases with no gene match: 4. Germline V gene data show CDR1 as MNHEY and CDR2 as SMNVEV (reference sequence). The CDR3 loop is CASKFSGAYNEQFF. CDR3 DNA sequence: TGTGCCAGCAAATTTAGCGGGGCCTACAATGAGCAGTTCTTC.

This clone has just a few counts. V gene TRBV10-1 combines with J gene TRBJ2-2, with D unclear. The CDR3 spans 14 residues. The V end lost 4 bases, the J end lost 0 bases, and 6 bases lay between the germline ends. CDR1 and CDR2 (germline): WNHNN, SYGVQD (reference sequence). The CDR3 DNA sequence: TGCGCCAGCAGTGCTCAGCCGAACACCGGGGAGCTGTTTTTT. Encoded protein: CASSAQPNTGELFF.

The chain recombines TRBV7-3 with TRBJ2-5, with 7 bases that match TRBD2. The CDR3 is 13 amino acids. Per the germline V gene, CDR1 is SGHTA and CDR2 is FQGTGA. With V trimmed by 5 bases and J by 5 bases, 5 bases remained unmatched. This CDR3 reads CASSSGTWETQYF. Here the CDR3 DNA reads TGTGCCAGCAGCAGCGGGACCTGGGAGACCCAGTACTTC.

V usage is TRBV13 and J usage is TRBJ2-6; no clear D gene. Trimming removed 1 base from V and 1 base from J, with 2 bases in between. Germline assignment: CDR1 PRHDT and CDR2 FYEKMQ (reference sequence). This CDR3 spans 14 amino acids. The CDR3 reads CASSLVSGANVLTF. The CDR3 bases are TGTGCCAGCAGCTTAGTGTCTGGGGCCAACGTCCTGACTTTC.

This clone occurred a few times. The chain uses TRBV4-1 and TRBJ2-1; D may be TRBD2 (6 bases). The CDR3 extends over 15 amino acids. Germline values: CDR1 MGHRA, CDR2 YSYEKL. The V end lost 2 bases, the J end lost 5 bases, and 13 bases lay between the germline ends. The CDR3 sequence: CASSQPAGRDNEQFF. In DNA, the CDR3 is TGCGCCAGCAGCCAACCCGCGGGGCGCGACAATGAGCAGTTCTTC.

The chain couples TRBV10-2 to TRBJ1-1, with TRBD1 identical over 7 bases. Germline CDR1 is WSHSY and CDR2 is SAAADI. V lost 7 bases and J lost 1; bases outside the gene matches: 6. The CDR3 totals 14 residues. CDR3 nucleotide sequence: TGCGCCAGCACCTCGACAGGGTCGAACACTGAAGCTTTCTTT. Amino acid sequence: CASTSTGSNTEAFF.

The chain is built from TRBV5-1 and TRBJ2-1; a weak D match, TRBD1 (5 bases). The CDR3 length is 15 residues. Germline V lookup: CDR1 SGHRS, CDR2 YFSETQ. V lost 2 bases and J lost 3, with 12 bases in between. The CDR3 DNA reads TGCGCCAGCAGCTTAGGTGGAGACAGCTACAATGAGCAGTTCTTC. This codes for CASSLGGDSYNEQFF.

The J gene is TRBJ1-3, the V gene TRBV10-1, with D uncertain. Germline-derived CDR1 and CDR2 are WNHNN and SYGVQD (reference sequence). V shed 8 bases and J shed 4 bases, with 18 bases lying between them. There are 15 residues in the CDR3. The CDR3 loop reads CASLETSGYGNTIYF. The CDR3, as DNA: TGCGCCAGCTTAGAAACATCGGGGTACGGAAACACCATATATTTT.

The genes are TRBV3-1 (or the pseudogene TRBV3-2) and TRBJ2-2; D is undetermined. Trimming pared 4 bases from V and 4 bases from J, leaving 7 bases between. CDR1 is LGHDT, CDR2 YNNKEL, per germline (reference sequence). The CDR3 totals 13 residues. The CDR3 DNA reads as TGTGCCAGCAGCCGGACGGGCACCGGGGAGCTGTTTTTT. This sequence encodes CASSRTGTGELFF.

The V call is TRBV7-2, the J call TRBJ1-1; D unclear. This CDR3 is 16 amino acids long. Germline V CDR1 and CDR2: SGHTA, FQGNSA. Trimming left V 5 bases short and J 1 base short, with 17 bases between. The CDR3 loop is CASSPSLLKANTEAFF. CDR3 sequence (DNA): TGTGCCAGCAGCCCGAGTCTCCTTAAGGCGAACACTGAAGCTTTCTTT.

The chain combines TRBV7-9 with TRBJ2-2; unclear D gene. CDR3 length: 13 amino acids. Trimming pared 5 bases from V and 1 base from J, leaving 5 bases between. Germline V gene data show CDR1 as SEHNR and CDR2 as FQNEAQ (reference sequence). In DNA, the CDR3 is TGTGCCAGCAGCCATCAGAACACCGGGGAGCTGTTTTTT. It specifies CASSHQNTGELFF.

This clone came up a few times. The CDR3 is CASSEFRAGITDTQYF. CDR3 nucleotides: TGTGCCAGCAGTGAATTTAGGGCTGGGATCACAGATACGCAGTATTTT. This chain links TRBV6-1 with TRBJ2-3; D is uncertain. Between the trimmed V and J ends, which lost 2 bases and 2 bases, there was a span of 14 bases. Germline assignment: CDR1 MNHNS and CDR2 SASEGT. The CDR3 extends over 16 amino acids.

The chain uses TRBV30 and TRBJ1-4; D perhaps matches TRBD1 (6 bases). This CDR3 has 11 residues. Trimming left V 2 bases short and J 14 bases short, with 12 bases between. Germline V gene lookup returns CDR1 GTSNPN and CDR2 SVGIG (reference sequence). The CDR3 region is CAWSPQGRLFF. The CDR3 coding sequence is TGTGCCTGGAGTCCACAGGGTAGGCTGTTTTTT.

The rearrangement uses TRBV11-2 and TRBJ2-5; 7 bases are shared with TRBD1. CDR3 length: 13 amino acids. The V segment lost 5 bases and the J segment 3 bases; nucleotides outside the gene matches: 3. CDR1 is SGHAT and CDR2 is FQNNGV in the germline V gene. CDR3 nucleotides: TGTGCCAGCAGCCCGACAGGGAAAGAGACCCAGTACTTC. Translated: CASSPTGKETQYF.

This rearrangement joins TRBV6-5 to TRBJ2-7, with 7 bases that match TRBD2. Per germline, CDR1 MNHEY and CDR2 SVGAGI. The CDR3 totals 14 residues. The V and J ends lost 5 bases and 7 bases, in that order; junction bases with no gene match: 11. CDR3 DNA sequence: TGTGCCAGCAGTAGGCGGGGCGGGGAGGGAGAGCAGTACTTC. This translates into CASSRRGGEGEQYF.

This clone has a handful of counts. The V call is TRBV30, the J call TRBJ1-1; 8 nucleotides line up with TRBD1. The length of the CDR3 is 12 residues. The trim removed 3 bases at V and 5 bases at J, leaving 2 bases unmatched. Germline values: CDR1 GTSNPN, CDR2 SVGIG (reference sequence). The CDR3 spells CAWSRQGTEAFF. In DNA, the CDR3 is TGTGCCTGGAGCAGACAGGGGACTGAAGCTTTCTTT.

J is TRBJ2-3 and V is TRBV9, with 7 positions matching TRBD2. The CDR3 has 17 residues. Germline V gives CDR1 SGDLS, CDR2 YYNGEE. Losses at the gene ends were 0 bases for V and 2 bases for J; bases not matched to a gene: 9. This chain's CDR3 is CASSVGVRGGDTDTQYF. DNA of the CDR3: TGTGCCAGCAGCGTAGGAGTACGGGGAGGGGACACAGATACGCAGTATTTT.

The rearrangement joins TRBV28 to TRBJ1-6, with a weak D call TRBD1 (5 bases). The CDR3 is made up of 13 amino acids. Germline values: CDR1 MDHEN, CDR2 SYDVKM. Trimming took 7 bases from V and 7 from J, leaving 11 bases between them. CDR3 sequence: CASNRGGNSPLHF. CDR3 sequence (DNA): TGTGCCAGCAACCGGGGGGGGAATTCACCCCTCCACTTT. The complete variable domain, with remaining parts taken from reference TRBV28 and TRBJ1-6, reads DVKVTQSSRYLVKRTGEKVFLECVQDMDHENMFWYRQDPGLGLRLIYFSYDVKMKEKGDIPEGYSVSREKKERFSLILESASTNQTSMYLCASNRGGNSPLHFGNGTRLTVT.

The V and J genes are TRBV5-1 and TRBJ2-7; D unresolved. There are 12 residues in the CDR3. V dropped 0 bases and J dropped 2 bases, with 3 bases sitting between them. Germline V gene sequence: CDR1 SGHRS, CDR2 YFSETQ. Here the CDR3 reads CASSLVPYEQYF. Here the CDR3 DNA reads TGCGCCAGCAGCTTGGTTCCCTACGAGCAGTACTTC.